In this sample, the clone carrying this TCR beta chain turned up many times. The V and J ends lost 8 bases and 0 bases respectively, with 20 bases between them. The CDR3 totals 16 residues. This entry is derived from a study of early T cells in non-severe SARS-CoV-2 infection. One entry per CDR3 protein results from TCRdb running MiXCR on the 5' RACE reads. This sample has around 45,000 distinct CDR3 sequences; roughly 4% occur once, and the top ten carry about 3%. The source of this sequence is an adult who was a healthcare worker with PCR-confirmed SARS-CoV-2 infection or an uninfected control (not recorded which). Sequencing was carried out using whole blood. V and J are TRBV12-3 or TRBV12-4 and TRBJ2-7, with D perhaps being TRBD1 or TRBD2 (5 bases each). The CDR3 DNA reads TGTGCCAGCCCAAAACCCGGGACGGCGGACTCCTACGAGCAGTACTTC. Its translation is CASPKPGTADSYEQYF.